This entry concerns a single T cell receptor beta chain. Its antigen is currently unknown. The sample belongs to a study of Ad26.COV2.S vaccination and SARS-CoV-2 variants. Whole-study context: Sample donor was a member of the COV1001 Ad26.COV2.S trial arm. Intramuscular Ad26.COV2.S at 5x10^10 or 1x10^11 viral particles.

Study-wide findings and caveats: Using TCR breadth and depth analyses may have led to underestimated total T cell responses.

This sample's treatment: some 20 received Ad26.COV2.S at low or high dose, single or two shots; a few received placebo; per-sample allocation not given. Sample collection was performed on day 63 after the first vaccine or placebo injection. Vaccination employed an Ad26 vector expressing the Wuhan-strain SARS-CoV-2 spike. This CDR3 comprises 16 residues. Germline V gives CDR1 SGHKS, CDR2 YYEKEE (reference sequence). Trimming pared 1 base from V and 0 bases from J, leaving 10 bases between. TCRdb keeps only in-frame clones here, not all; method: immunoSEQ multiplex PCR. Altogether about 460,000 clones are present, roughly nine tenths being singletons, with the ten largest covering 1.5% to 2%.

This chain connects TRBV5-5 to TRBJ2-2, with D hard to call. The clonotype comes from a person aged 18 to 59 who received the Ad26.COV2.S COVID-19 vaccine or a placebo. Sequencing used peripheral blood, obtained in a trial of Ad26.COV2.S vaccine versus placebo. The CDR3 sequence is CASSLQTLANTGELFF. Written as DNA, the CDR3 is TGTGCCAGCAGCTTGCAGACTCTGGCGAACACCGGGGAGCTGTTTTTT.